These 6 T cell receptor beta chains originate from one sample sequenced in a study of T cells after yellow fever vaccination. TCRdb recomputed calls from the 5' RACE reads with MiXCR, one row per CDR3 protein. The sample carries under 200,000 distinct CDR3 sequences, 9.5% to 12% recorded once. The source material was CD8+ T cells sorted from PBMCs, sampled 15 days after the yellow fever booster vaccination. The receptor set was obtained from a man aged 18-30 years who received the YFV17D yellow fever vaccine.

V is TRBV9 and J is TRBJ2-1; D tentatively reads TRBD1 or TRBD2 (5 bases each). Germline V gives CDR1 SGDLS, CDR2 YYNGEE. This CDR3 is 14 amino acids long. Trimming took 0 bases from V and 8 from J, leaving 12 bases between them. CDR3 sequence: CASSVVGVLDEQFF. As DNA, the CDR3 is TGTGCCAGCAGCGTAGTGGGGGTCTTGGATGAGCAGTTCTTC.

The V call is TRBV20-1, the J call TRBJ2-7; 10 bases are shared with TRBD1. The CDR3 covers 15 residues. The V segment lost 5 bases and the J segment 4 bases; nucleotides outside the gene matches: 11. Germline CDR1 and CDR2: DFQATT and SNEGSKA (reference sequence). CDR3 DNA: TGCAGTGCTCTCCGACAGGGGGCAATTGCATACGAGCAGTACTTC. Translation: CSALRQGAIAYEQYF.

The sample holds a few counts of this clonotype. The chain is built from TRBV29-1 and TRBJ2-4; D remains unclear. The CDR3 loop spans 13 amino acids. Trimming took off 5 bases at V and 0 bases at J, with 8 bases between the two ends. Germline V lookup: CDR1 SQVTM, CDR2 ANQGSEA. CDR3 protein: CSVPNLAKNIQYF. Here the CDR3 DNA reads TGCAGCGTTCCCAATCTAGCCAAAAACATTCAGTACTTC.

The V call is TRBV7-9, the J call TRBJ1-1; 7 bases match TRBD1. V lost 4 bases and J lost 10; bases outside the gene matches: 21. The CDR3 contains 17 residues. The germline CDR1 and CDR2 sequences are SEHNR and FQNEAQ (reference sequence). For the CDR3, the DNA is TGTGCCAGCAGCTCGTCGTTGATCCACAGGGGACAGACCGGAGCTTTCTTT. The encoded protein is CASSSSLIHRGQTGAFF.

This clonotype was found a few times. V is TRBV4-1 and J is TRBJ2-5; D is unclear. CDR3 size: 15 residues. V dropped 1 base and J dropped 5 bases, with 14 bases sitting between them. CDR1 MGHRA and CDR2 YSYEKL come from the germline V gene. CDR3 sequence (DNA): TGCGCCAGCAGCCAAGCTTTCCCCTTATCGGAGACCCAGTACTTC. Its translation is CASSQAFPLSETQYF.

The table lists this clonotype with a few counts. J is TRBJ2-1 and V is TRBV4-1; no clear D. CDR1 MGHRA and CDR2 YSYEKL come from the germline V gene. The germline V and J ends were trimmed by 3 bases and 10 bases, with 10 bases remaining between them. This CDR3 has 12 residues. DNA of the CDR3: TGCGCCAGCAGCCAGGTCAGTGACGAGCAGTTCTTC. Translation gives CASSQVSDEQFF.